Following are 14 T cell receptor beta chains from one sample sequenced in a study of T cell changes during pregnancy in multiple sclerosis. Sequenced by immunoSEQ multiplex PCR; TCRdb stores in-frame clones only, minus some. The profile covers about 86,000 clones, with around 93% appearing a single time and around 2% taken by the ten largest. The specimen was peripheral blood, collected in the first trimester of pregnancy. Receptor source: a female donor in good health, enrolled as a control in a pregnancy study.

V gene TRBV29-1 combines with J gene TRBJ2-1; D unclear. This CDR3 is 12 amino acids long. CDR1 is SQVTM, CDR2 ANQGSEA, per germline. V was trimmed by 1 base and J by 5 bases, leaving 6 bases between them. The CDR3 nucleotides read TGCAGCGTTGAAGCCAGAAACAATGAGCAGTTCTTC. Translation: CSVEARNNEQFF.

V and J are TRBV15 and TRBJ2-1; the D is unclear. Between the trimmed V and J ends, which lost 3 bases and 9 bases, there was a span of 9 bases. CDR1 LNHNV and CDR2 YYDKDF come from the germline V gene (reference sequence). This CDR3 spans 12 amino acids. The CDR3 here is CATSRAPGEQFF. The CDR3, as DNA: TGTGCCACCAGCAGGGCCCCAGGTGAGCAGTTCTTC.

This clone has a single count. The V gene is TRBV7-2, the J gene TRBJ1-1, with D tentatively TRBD1 (5 bases). CDR3 size: 11 residues. The germline CDR1 and CDR2 sequences are SGHTA and FQGNSA. V was clipped by 7 bases and J by 8 bases, with 11 bases between them. The CDR3 region is CASTYRLEAFF. The CDR3, as DNA: TGTGCCAGCACCTACAGGTTGGAAGCTTTCTTT.

The V and J genes are TRBV19 and TRBJ1-2; 10 bases are a match to TRBD1. This CDR3 has 15 residues. Unmatched junction bases numbered 12, after V lost 6 bases and J lost 8 bases. Germline-derived CDR1 and CDR2 are LNHDA and SQIVND (reference sequence). This chain's CDR3 is CASRTGQGGNFGYTF. The CDR3 DNA follows: TGTGCCAGTAGAACAGGACAGGGGGGGAATTTCGGCTACACCTTC.

The chain carries TRBV7-9 and TRBJ2-1; no definite D call. V lost 3 bases and J lost 12, with 6 bases in between. Germline CDR1 is SEHNR and CDR2 is FQNEAQ (reference sequence). This CDR3 is 10 amino acids long. CDR3: CASSFNGQFF. The CDR3 nucleotides are TGTGCCAGCAGCTTTAACGGGCAGTTCTTC.

J is TRBJ2-3 and V is TRBV20-1, with D possibly matching TRBD1 (6 bases). Germline loops: CDR1 DFQATT, CDR2 SNEGSKA (reference sequence). Trimming removed 5 bases from V and 6 bases from J, with 9 bases in between. This CDR3 has 11 amino acids. CDR3 residues: CSAQDRDTQYF. The DNA for the CDR3 is TGCAGTGCTCAAGACAGGGATACGCAGTATTTT.

This clone was seen just once. The chain uses TRBV5-5 and TRBJ2-2, with D possibly being TRBD1 (5 bases). V lost 2 bases to trimming and J lost 0 bases, with 8 bases between them. The CDR3 runs to 15 residues. Germline V gene lookup returns CDR1 SGHKS and CDR2 YYEKEE (reference sequence). CDR3 DNA: TGTGCCAGCAGCTTAGGGGTCGCGAACACCGGGGAGCTGTTTTTT. Translation gives CASSLGVANTGELFF.

The V gene is TRBV13, the J gene TRBJ1-6; D unresolved. This CDR3 spans 12 amino acids. CDR1 is PRHDT, CDR2 FYEKMQ, per germline (reference sequence). V was trimmed by 3 bases and J by 13 bases, leaving 10 bases between them. This CDR3 reads CASSFNTRPLHF. CDR3 sequence (DNA): TGTGCCAGCAGCTTTAACACCAGGCCCCTCCACTTT.

This clone was observed a handful of times. The J gene is TRBJ1-2, the V gene TRBV7-2; 7 bases line up with TRBD1. Germline CDR1 and CDR2: SGHTA and FQGNSA. Trimming took 4 bases from V and 4 from J; bases not matched to a gene: 6. This CDR3 is 14 amino acids long. This CDR3 is CASSSRGEGYGYTF. CDR3 coding DNA: TGTGCCAGCAGCTCCAGGGGGGAAGGCTATGGCTACACCTTC.

This sequence joins TRBV5-1 and TRBJ2-2; 8 positions match TRBD2. Germline loops: CDR1 SGHRS, CDR2 YFSETQ. The V segment lost 1 base and the J segment 0 bases; nucleotides outside the gene matches: 2. CDR3 length: 16 amino acids. In DNA form, the CDR3 reads TGCGCCAGCAGCTTGATAGCGGGGACGAACACCGGGGAGCTGTTTTTT. Residues: CASSLIAGTNTGELFF.

The rearrangement joins TRBV12-5 to TRBJ1-5; TRBD1 is a possible D gene (6 bases). Trimming removed 1 base at V and 2 bases at J, with 27 bases between. The CDR3 totals 21 residues. The germline V gene has CDR1 LGHNT and CDR2 FRNRAP. The DNA of the CDR3 is TGTGCTAGTGGTTTGGCTACTAAAATCACAGGGATGGGGAGAGGCAATCAGCCCCAGCATTTT. Encoded protein: CASGLATKITGMGRGNQPQHF. Together with reference TRBV12-5 and TRBJ1-5, the CDR3 gives the full variable domain: DARVTQTPRHKVTEMGQEVTMRCQPILGHNTVFWYRQTMMQGLELLAYFRNRAPLDDSGMPKDRFSAEMPDATLATLKIQPSEPRDSAVYFCASGLATKITGMGRGNQPQHFGDGTRLSIL.

The V gene is TRBV7-2, the J gene TRBJ2-7; 12 bases match TRBD1. The length of the CDR3 is 15 residues. In germline, CDR1 is SGHTA, CDR2 FQGNSA. V lost 3 bases and J lost 6; bases outside the gene matches: 6. This CDR3 reads CASSLAGTGGSEQYF. The CDR3 region has the DNA TGTGCCAGCAGCTTGGCCGGGACAGGGGGCAGCGAGCAGTACTTC.

This clone was detected only once. The chain combines TRBV2 with TRBJ1-2; 8 bases align to TRBD1. CDR3 size: 15 residues. With V trimmed by 8 bases and J by 6 bases, 14 bases remained unmatched. Germline CDR1 reads SNHLY; CDR2 reads FYNNEI. The CDR3 DNA sequence: TGTGCCAGCGAGAGAGTGGCGGGACAGGCTCATGGCTACACCTTC. Protein: CASERVAGQAHGYTF.

This sequence joins TRBV6-6 and TRBJ1-6; weak D call: TRBD1 (6 bases). Germline V CDR1 and CDR2: MNHNY, SVGAGI (reference sequence). The CDR3 spans 13 residues. The V end was cut by 10 bases, the J end by 5 bases, with 12 bases between. The CDR3 region has the DNA TGTGCCACTAAGGGGGAGAATAATTCACCCCTCCACTTT. Encoded protein: CATKGENNSPLHF.